The 9 T cell receptor beta chains given below trace back to one sample, sequenced in a study of neoadjuvant nivolumab and ipilimumab in lung cancer. Assay: immunoSEQ multiplex PCR; the TCRdb copy retains only in-frame clones and omits some. The sample has thousands of clones, approximately 91% seen once. The sample here was adjacent normal lung tissue, taken after neoadjuvant nivolumab, alone or with ipilimumab, at or shortly before surgery. These TCRs come from an adult with non-small cell lung cancer.

The CDR3 region has the DNA TGCGCCAGCAGCCACCGGGACCATCAGTTCTTC. This encodes CASSHRDHQFF. The rearrangement uses TRBV5-1 and TRBJ2-1; D possibly matches TRBD1 or TRBD2 (5 bases each). The V gene lost 4 bases and the J gene lost 13 bases, with 12 bases spanning the gap. The germline V gene encodes CDR1 SGHRS and CDR2 YFSETQ. There are 11 residues in the CDR3. Variable domain in full (rest from reference TRBV5-1 and TRBJ2-1): KAGVTQTPRYLIKTRGQQVTLSCSPISGHRSVSWYQQTPGQGLQFLFEYFSETQRNKGNFPGRFSGRQFSNSRSEMNVSTLELGDSALYLCASSHRDHQFFGPGTRLTVL.

In its sample, this clone was seen once. The rearrangement links TRBV6-1 to TRBJ2-1; 10 bases map to TRBD2. This CDR3 has 18 amino acids. Losses at the gene ends were 4 bases for V and 0 bases for J; bases not matched to a gene: 9. The germline CDR1 and CDR2 sequences are MNHNS and SASEGT. The CDR3 bases are TGTGCCAGCAGTGGGGCGGTACTAGCGGGGTACTCCTACAATGAGCAGTTCTTC. It translates to CASSGAVLAGYSYNEQFF.

The chain uses TRBV6-6 and TRBJ2-7; D is undetermined. Trimming pared 5 bases from V and 3 bases from J, leaving 5 bases between. The CDR3 totals 11 residues. Per germline, CDR1 MNHNY and CDR2 SVGAGI (reference sequence). CDR3 coding DNA: TGTGCCAGCAGTGAGCTCTACGAGCAGTACTTC. Amino acid sequence: CASSELYEQYF.

The chain joins TRBV6-5 to TRBJ2-1; D gene unclear. The CDR3 runs 14 residues. Germline V CDR1 and CDR2: MNHEY, SVGAGI. V lost 0 bases and J lost 8, with 11 bases in between. The CDR3 nucleotides are TGTGCCAGCAGTTACTCGAGCAAAGGCGATGAGCAGTTCTTC. Its translation: CASSYSSKGDEQFF.

The CDR3 DNA follows: TGTGCCAGCAGCTTCGACAGGGGTCGGGATACGCAGTATTTT. Encoded protein: CASSFDRGRDTQYF. V and J are TRBV5-4 and TRBJ2-3; 8 bases map to TRBD1. The CDR3 spans 14 residues. The germline V gene has CDR1 SGHNT and CDR2 YYREEE (reference sequence). Trimming removed 2 bases from V and 6 bases from J; junction bases left unmatched: 5. Based on the CDR3 plus reference TRBV5-4 and TRBJ2-3, the full variable domain is ETGVTQSPTHLIKTRGQQVTLRCSSQSGHNTVSWYQQALGQGPQFIFQYYREEENGRGNFPPRFSGLQFPNYSSELNVNALELDDSALYLCASSFDRGRDTQYFGPGTRLTVL.

The V call is TRBV6-1, the J call TRBJ2-2, with TRBD1 identical over 7 bases. The CDR3 contains 14 residues. The ends lost 5 bases at V and 4 bases at J; junction bases unmatched: 4. The germline V gene encodes CDR1 MNHNS and CDR2 SASEGT. As DNA, the CDR3 is TGTGCCAGCAGTATATCAGGGGGCACCGGGGAGCTGTTTTTT. Translation: CASSISGGTGELFF.

This chain connects TRBV7-9 to TRBJ1-5; weak D call: TRBD1 (5 bases). The germline V and J ends were trimmed by 5 bases and 2 bases, with 13 bases remaining between them. CDR1 is SEHNR, CDR2 FQNEAQ, per germline (reference sequence). There are 15 residues in the CDR3. CDR3 region: CASSRDGSGNQPQHF. The CDR3 DNA sequence: TGTGCCAGCAGCAGGGACGGGTCGGGCAATCAGCCCCAGCATTTT.

The DNA for the CDR3 is TGCGCCAGCCCAGGCTCCATGAACACTGAAGCTTTCTTT. This gives the protein CASPGSMNTEAFF. V gene TRBV23-1 combines with J gene TRBJ1-1; D is undetermined. TRBV23-1 belongs to the ORF category, with a function that is uncertain. The ends were cut back, 8 bases at V and 0 bases at J, with 10 bases in the middle. CDR3 length: 13 amino acids.

The rearrangement links TRBV28 to TRBJ2-1, with 15 bases that match TRBD2. The CDR3 is 20 amino acids. Germline lookup yields CDR1 MDHEN and CDR2 SYDVKM. The V segment lost 6 bases and the J segment 8 bases; nucleotides outside the gene matches: 20. The CDR3 nucleotides read TGTGCCAGCAGCTCATACTCCGGGACTAGCGGGAGGCCCCGTTCTGATGAGCAGTTCTTC. It specifies CASSSYSGTSGRPRSDEQFF.